This T cell receptor beta chain was recovered during a study of cytomegalovirus exposure and HLA in healthy donors. Findings and caveats of the study: TCR sequences were mostly rare, though some public TCRs occurred in many donors.

Germline CDR1 is SGHRS and CDR2 is YFSETQ. CDR3 length: 15 residues. V lost 1 base to trimming and J lost 3 bases, with 13 bases between them. Data came from immunoSEQ multiplex PCR; TCRdb stores just in-frame clones and leaves some out. Here the sample spans 100,000 or so clones, less than 85% being singletons. Concerning this clone itself: Its target is unknown.

The sequenced sample consisted of PBMCs. The rearrangement links TRBV5-1 to TRBJ2-5, with D hard to call. The clonotype originates from a man younger than 30 in good health and CMV-seropositive. The CDR3 sequence is CASSLLSAGKETQYF. In DNA form, the CDR3 reads TGCGCCAGCAGCTTGCTCTCGGCAGGAAAAGAGACCCAGTACTTC.